This is a list of T cell receptor beta chains from one sample in a study of T-cell memory formation after mild COVID-19. A single record per CDR3 protein comes from TCRdb applying MiXCR to the 5' RACE reads. Counted here are approximately 350,000 distinct CDR3 sequences, 10% to 15% occurring once; the ten biggest clones make up about 21%. The sequencing input was PBMCs or a T cell subset sorted from them (not recorded which). The receptors stem from a man younger than 35 who had mild COVID-19 (a few samples of this study predate the infection). Cell type and time point are not known. Each CDR3 is given with its conserved first and last residue. A D gene is named only where the DNA matches it firmly. A clone size is listed for some rows: how often the clone was seen (once, few, many), or a class if it is expanded.

cdr3_aa: CASSFRHLPQETQYF
cdr3_nt: TGTGCCAGCAGCTTCCGACACTTACCCCAAGAGACCCAGTACTTC
d_call: NA
j_call: TRBJ2-5
clone_size: few
v_call: TRBV11-2
cdr3_length: 15

cdr3_aa: CASSLEGAVGHEQFF
cdr3_nt: TGTGCCAGCAGCTTAGAAGGGGCGGTAGGCCATGAGCAGTTCTTC
d_call: NA
j_call: TRBJ2-1
clone_size: few
v_call: TRBV7-2
cdr3_length: 15

cdr3_aa: CASRGYRGPYNEQFF
cdr3_nt: TGTGCCAGCAGGGGCTACAGGGGCCCCTACAATGAGCAGTTCTTC
d_call: TRBD1
j_call: TRBJ2-1
clone_size: NA
v_call: TRBV5-6
cdr3_length: 15

cdr3_aa: CASSLVGGRQYEQYF
cdr3_nt: TGTGCCAGCAGCTTAGTCGGCGGTCGTCAGTACGAGCAGTACTTC
d_call: NA
j_call: TRBJ2-7
clone_size: few
v_call: TRBV7-2
cdr3_length: 15

cdr3_aa: CASSLVGIPGNTIYF
cdr3_nt: TGTGCCAGCAGCTTAGTTGGGATCCCTGGAAACACCATATATTTT
d_call: NA
j_call: TRBJ1-3
clone_size: many
v_call: TRBV7-9
cdr3_length: 15

cdr3_aa: CAISVVRGETGELFF
cdr3_nt: TGTGCCATCAGTGTGGTACGGGGAGAAACCGGGGAGCTGTTTTTT
d_call: NA
j_call: TRBJ2-2
clone_size: few
v_call: TRBV10-3
cdr3_length: 15

cdr3_aa: CASSKDGDGTDTQYF
cdr3_nt: TGTGCCAGCAGCAAAGACGGGGACGGCACAGATACGCAGTATTTT
d_call: NA
j_call: TRBJ2-3
clone_size: few
v_call: TRBV21-1
cdr3_length: 15

cdr3_aa: CASSFLLAGNTDTQYF
cdr3_nt: TGTGCCAGCAGCTTTCTTTTAGCGGGGAACACAGATACGCAGTATTTT
d_call: TRBD2
j_call: TRBJ2-3
clone_size: NA
v_call: TRBV13
cdr3_length: 16

cdr3_aa: CATSRNDRYNEQFF
cdr3_nt: TGTGCCACCTCCCGCAACGACAGGTACAATGAGCAGTTCTTC
d_call: NA
j_call: TRBJ2-1
clone_size: NA
v_call: TRBV24-1
cdr3_length: 14

cdr3_aa: CSASLGGRYGYTF
cdr3_nt: TGCAGTGCTAGTCTGGGGGGCCGGTATGGCTACACCTTC
d_call: NA
j_call: TRBJ1-2
clone_size: NA
v_call: TRBV20-1
cdr3_length: 13

cdr3_aa: CASSVAGANQPQHF
cdr3_nt: TGTGCCAGCAGCGTAGCGGGGGCCAATCAGCCCCAGCATTTT
d_call: NA
j_call: TRBJ1-5
clone_size: NA
v_call: TRBV9
cdr3_length: 14

cdr3_aa: CAVWPQNYPYEQYF
cdr3_nt: TGTGCCGTATGGCCGCAAAACTACCCCTACGAGCAGTACTTC
d_call: NA
j_call: TRBJ2-7
clone_size: NA
v_call: TRBV27
cdr3_length: 14

cdr3_aa: CASSGVRGDQPQHF
cdr3_nt: TGTGCCAGCAGTGGGGTGCGGGGGGATCAGCCCCAGCATTTT
d_call: NA
j_call: TRBJ1-5
clone_size: NA
v_call: TRBV2
cdr3_length: 14

cdr3_aa: CASSYSSSGGLNQFF
cdr3_nt: TGTGCCAGCAGTTACTCGAGTAGCGGGGGCCTCAATCAGTTCTTC
d_call: TRBD2
j_call: TRBJ2-1
clone_size: few
v_call: TRBV6-5
cdr3_length: 15

cdr3_aa: CTNWDTQYF
cdr3_nt: TGCACTAATTGGGATACGCAGTATTTT
d_call: NA
j_call: TRBJ2-3
clone_size: few
v_call: TRBV12-3/TRBV12-4
cdr3_length: 9

cdr3_aa: CASSQVGPGQGTYGYTF
cdr3_nt: TGCGCCAGCAGCCAAGTAGGGCCGGGACAGGGGACCTATGGCTACACCTTC
d_call: TRBD1
j_call: TRBJ1-2
clone_size: NA
v_call: TRBV4-3
cdr3_length: 17

cdr3_aa: CASSLAQGGGYTF
cdr3_nt: TGTGCCAGCAGCTTAGCGCAGGGCGGCGGCTACACCTTC
d_call: NA
j_call: TRBJ1-2
clone_size: many
v_call: TRBV7-2
cdr3_length: 13

cdr3_aa: CASSPPRGTVTDEQFF
cdr3_nt: TGTGCCAGCAGCCCCCCCCGCGGGACGGTGACCGATGAGCAGTTCTTC
d_call: NA
j_call: TRBJ2-1
clone_size: few
v_call: TRBV7-9
cdr3_length: 16

cdr3_aa: CASSLAGGVGDTQYF
cdr3_nt: TGTGCCAGCAGCCTGGCGGGGGGGGTCGGAGATACGCAGTATTTT
d_call: TRBD2
j_call: TRBJ2-3
clone_size: few
v_call: TRBV7-9
cdr3_length: 15

cdr3_aa: CASSLGFGGVNTEAFF
cdr3_nt: TGTGCCAGCAGCTTGGGGTTCGGGGGGGTGAACACTGAAGCTTTCTTT
d_call: NA
j_call: TRBJ1-1
clone_size: few
v_call: TRBV7-8
cdr3_length: 16

cdr3_aa: CASSPGTANEKLFF
cdr3_nt: TGTGCCAGCAGTCCCGGGACAGCTAATGAAAAACTGTTTTTT
d_call: TRBD1
j_call: TRBJ1-4
clone_size: few
v_call: TRBV6-5
cdr3_length: 14

cdr3_aa: CASSLRQGGNNEQFF
cdr3_nt: TGTGCCAGCAGTTTACGGCAGGGGGGGAACAATGAGCAGTTCTTC
d_call: NA
j_call: TRBJ2-1
clone_size: few
v_call: TRBV12-3/TRBV12-4
cdr3_length: 15

cdr3_aa: CASSAGQGESTQYF
cdr3_nt: TGCGCCAGCAGCGCGGGACAGGGAGAAAGTACGCAGTATTTT
d_call: TRBD1
j_call: TRBJ2-3
clone_size: few
v_call: TRBV5-1
cdr3_length: 14

cdr3_aa: CASSYPGANVLTF
cdr3_nt: TGCGCCAGCAGCTATCCTGGGGCCAACGTCCTGACTTTC
d_call: NA
j_call: TRBJ2-6
clone_size: NA
v_call: TRBV4-1
cdr3_length: 13

cdr3_aa: CASSQERLGDSGANVLTF
cdr3_nt: TGCGCCAGCAGCCAAGAAAGGCTTGGGGACTCTGGGGCCAACGTCCTGACTTTC
d_call: NA
j_call: TRBJ2-6
clone_size: NA
v_call: TRBV4-3
cdr3_length: 18

cdr3_aa: CASRIEGEGRGVSPLHF
cdr3_nt: TGTGCCAGCAGGATCGAAGGGGAGGGCAGGGGGGTTTCACCCCTCCACTTT
d_call: NA
j_call: TRBJ1-6
clone_size: NA
v_call: TRBV21-1
cdr3_length: 17

cdr3_aa: CASSLALAGVNEQFF
cdr3_nt: TGTGCCAGCAGCTTAGCGCTAGCGGGGGTGAATGAGCAGTTCTTC
d_call: TRBD2
j_call: TRBJ2-1
clone_size: NA
v_call: TRBV7-2
cdr3_length: 15

cdr3_aa: CASSRQGGARETQYF
cdr3_nt: TGTGCCAGCAGCAGACAGGGGGGCGCGCGGGAGACCCAGTACTTC
d_call: TRBD1
j_call: TRBJ2-5
clone_size: NA
v_call: TRBV11-3
cdr3_length: 15

cdr3_aa: CASSLEGTHGFTEAFF
cdr3_nt: TGTGCCAGCAGCTTAGAAGGGACCCACGGATTCACTGAAGCTTTCTTT
d_call: NA
j_call: TRBJ1-1
clone_size: few
v_call: TRBV7-9
cdr3_length: 16

cdr3_aa: CASSGTESSGANVLTF
cdr3_nt: TGTGCCAGCAGTGGGACGGAGAGCTCTGGGGCCAACGTCCTGACTTTC
d_call: NA
j_call: TRBJ2-6
clone_size: many
v_call: TRBV6-2/TRBV6-3
cdr3_length: 16

cdr3_aa: CASSPGGLAYNEQFF
cdr3_nt: TGTGCCAGCAGCCCGGGGGGACTCGCCTACAATGAGCAGTTCTTC
d_call: TRBD2
j_call: TRBJ2-1
clone_size: few
v_call: TRBV9
cdr3_length: 15

cdr3_aa: CSASAAGDYNEQFF
cdr3_nt: TGCAGTGCTAGCGCGGCAGGAGATTACAATGAGCAGTTCTTC
d_call: NA
j_call: TRBJ2-1
clone_size: few
v_call: TRBV20-1
cdr3_length: 14

cdr3_aa: CASSYLNTGELFF
cdr3_nt: TGTGCCAGCAGTTACTTGAACACCGGGGAGCTGTTTTTT
d_call: NA
j_call: TRBJ2-2
clone_size: few
v_call: TRBV6-5
cdr3_length: 13

cdr3_aa: CASSVAPPGGELFF
cdr3_nt: TGTGCCAGCAGCGTAGCTCCTCCAGGCGGGGAGCTGTTTTTT
d_call: NA
j_call: TRBJ2-2
clone_size: NA
v_call: TRBV9
cdr3_length: 14

cdr3_aa: CASSEWVLDDTQYF
cdr3_nt: TGTGCCAGCAGTGAATGGGTGTTAGACGATACGCAGTATTTT
d_call: NA
j_call: TRBJ2-3
clone_size: NA
v_call: TRBV25-1
cdr3_length: 14

cdr3_aa: CASSLQPNQPQHF
cdr3_nt: TGCGCCAGCAGCTTGCAGCCCAATCAGCCCCAGCATTTT
d_call: NA
j_call: TRBJ1-5
clone_size: many
v_call: TRBV5-1
cdr3_length: 13

cdr3_aa: CASSLGTFPGQGTETQYF
cdr3_nt: TGTGCCAGCAGCTTAGGGACTTTCCCGGGACAGGGTACCGAGACCCAGTACTTC
d_call: TRBD1
j_call: TRBJ2-5
clone_size: many
v_call: TRBV7-8
cdr3_length: 18

cdr3_aa: CASSFRDSGYTF
cdr3_nt: TGTGCCAGCAGCTTTCGGGACAGCGGCTACACCTTC
d_call: TRBD1
j_call: TRBJ1-2
clone_size: few
v_call: TRBV7-3
cdr3_length: 12

cdr3_aa: CASLTEINTEAFF
cdr3_nt: TGCGCCAGCTTGACAGAGATCAACACTGAAGCTTTCTTT
d_call: NA
j_call: TRBJ1-1
clone_size: NA
v_call: TRBV23-1
cdr3_length: 13

cdr3_aa: CASSLGRTGANSPLHF
cdr3_nt: TGTGCCAGCAGCCTGGGAAGGACAGGGGCGAATTCACCCCTCCACTTT
d_call: TRBD1
j_call: TRBJ1-6
clone_size: NA
v_call: TRBV3-1
cdr3_length: 16

cdr3_aa: CASSKVRRYQETQYF
cdr3_nt: TGTGCCAGCAGCAAAGTAAGGCGGTACCAAGAGACCCAGTACTTC
d_call: NA
j_call: TRBJ2-5
clone_size: NA
v_call: TRBV21-1
cdr3_length: 15

cdr3_aa: CASSSRSSGANVLTF
cdr3_nt: TGTGCCAGCAGTTCAAGGAGCTCTGGGGCCAACGTCCTGACTTTC
d_call: NA
j_call: TRBJ2-6
clone_size: few
v_call: TRBV12-3/TRBV12-4
cdr3_length: 15

cdr3_aa: CASSWRTGVPGGNQPQHF
cdr3_nt: TGTGCCAGCAGCTGGCGGACAGGGGTCCCCGGAGGCAATCAGCCCCAGCATTTT
d_call: TRBD1
j_call: TRBJ1-5
clone_size: NA
v_call: TRBV2
cdr3_length: 18

cdr3_aa: CASRPRSGQGNEELFF
cdr3_nt: TGTGCCAGCAGGCCACGATCCGGGCAGGGGAATGAAGAACTGTTTTTT
d_call: NA
j_call: TRBJ1-4
clone_size: few
v_call: TRBV7-9
cdr3_length: 16

cdr3_aa: CASSLDGQGWDEQFF
cdr3_nt: TGTGCCAGCAGCCTCGACGGACAGGGTTGGGATGAGCAGTTCTTC
d_call: TRBD1
j_call: TRBJ2-1
clone_size: few
v_call: TRBV7-2
cdr3_length: 15

cdr3_aa: CSALRDSYGYTF
cdr3_nt: TGCAGTGCCCTAAGGGACAGCTATGGCTACACCTTC
d_call: TRBD1
j_call: TRBJ1-2
clone_size: few
v_call: TRBV20-1
cdr3_length: 12

cdr3_aa: CASSLAGADRGNTIYF
cdr3_nt: TGCGCCAGCAGCTTGGCCGGGGCCGATCGAGGAAACACCATATATTTT
d_call: NA
j_call: TRBJ1-3
clone_size: NA
v_call: TRBV5-1
cdr3_length: 16

cdr3_aa: CASSLDGRETGGIGYEQYF
cdr3_nt: TGTGCCAGCAGCTTAGACGGCCGAGAGACAGGGGGCATAGGGTACGAGCAGTACTTC
d_call: TRBD1
j_call: TRBJ2-7
clone_size: many
v_call: TRBV7-2
cdr3_length: 19

cdr3_aa: CASSLFGDYNEQFF
cdr3_nt: TGCGCCAGCAGCTTATTCGGGGATTACAATGAGCAGTTCTTC
d_call: NA
j_call: TRBJ2-1
clone_size: few
v_call: TRBV5-1
cdr3_length: 14

cdr3_aa: CASSFFSGGNEQFF
cdr3_nt: TGTGCCAGCAGTTTCTTTAGCGGGGGCAATGAGCAGTTCTTC
d_call: TRBD2
j_call: TRBJ2-1
clone_size: many
v_call: TRBV12-3/TRBV12-4
cdr3_length: 14

cdr3_aa: CASSLMGHNTEAFF
cdr3_nt: TGTGCCAGCAGTTTGATGGGTCACAACACTGAAGCTTTCTTT
d_call: NA
j_call: TRBJ1-1
clone_size: few
v_call: TRBV12-3/TRBV12-4
cdr3_length: 14

cdr3_aa: CSARDHRTNTEAFF
cdr3_nt: TGCAGTGCTAGAGATCATCGCACGAACACTGAAGCTTTCTTT
d_call: NA
j_call: TRBJ1-1
clone_size: few
v_call: TRBV20-1
cdr3_length: 14

cdr3_aa: CSARDLRGRINEQFF
cdr3_nt: TGCAGTGCTAGAGATCTACGGGGGCGGATCAATGAGCAGTTCTTC
d_call: NA
j_call: TRBJ2-1
clone_size: few
v_call: TRBV20-1
cdr3_length: 15

cdr3_aa: CASSLGETGTGAGETQYF
cdr3_nt: TGTGCCAGCAGCTTAGGCGAAACCGGGACAGGAGCCGGGGAGACCCAGTACTTC
d_call: TRBD1
j_call: TRBJ2-5
clone_size: NA
v_call: TRBV7-6
cdr3_length: 18

cdr3_aa: CASSPESNTGELFF
cdr3_nt: TGTGCCAGCAGCCCAGAGTCTAACACCGGGGAGCTGTTTTTT
d_call: NA
j_call: TRBJ2-2
clone_size: few
v_call: TRBV7-3
cdr3_length: 14

cdr3_aa: CASSTITGEGRNQPQHF
cdr3_nt: TGTGCCAGCAGCACCATTACAGGGGAAGGTCGGAATCAGCCCCAGCATTTT
d_call: TRBD1
j_call: TRBJ1-5
clone_size: NA
v_call: TRBV5-6
cdr3_length: 17

cdr3_aa: CASSVQGSNQPQHF
cdr3_nt: TGTGCCAGCAGCGTACAGGGAAGCAATCAGCCCCAGCATTTT
d_call: NA
j_call: TRBJ1-5
clone_size: NA
v_call: TRBV6-2/TRBV6-3
cdr3_length: 14

cdr3_aa: CASRMGRGTLYGYTF
cdr3_nt: TGTGCCAGCAGAATGGGGAGGGGGACCCTCTATGGCTACACCTTC
d_call: NA
j_call: TRBJ1-2
clone_size: few
v_call: TRBV28
cdr3_length: 15

cdr3_aa: CASKEKASGYVEQYF
cdr3_nt: TGTGCCAGTAAGGAGAAGGCTAGCGGGTACGTCGAGCAGTACTTC
d_call: TRBD2
j_call: TRBJ2-7
clone_size: NA
v_call: TRBV19
cdr3_length: 15

cdr3_aa: CAISASPGPLKSGYTF
cdr3_nt: TGTGCCATCAGTGCATCTCCGGGACCCCTAAAGAGTGGCTACACCTTC
d_call: NA
j_call: TRBJ1-2
clone_size: few
v_call: TRBV10-3
cdr3_length: 16